This entry describes one T cell receptor beta chain. Its antigen is as yet unknown. Germline V gives CDR1 MNHEY, CDR2 SMNVEV (reference sequence). The CDR3 has 13 amino acids. V was clipped by 6 bases and J by 9 bases, with 17 bases between them. The CD8 memory fraction combined CD45RO+ cells with TemRA cells (CCR7-negative CD45RA+). These data come from a study of shared clonotypes between healthy human individuals. DNA at around 210 ng, tens of thousands of T cell genomes, went into sorted-subset replicate PCRs. The method was immunoSEQ multiplex PCR; TCRdb's version includes in-frame clones alone and lacks a portion of them. The table records about 380,000 clones, 90% to 98% of them present only once. Whole-study findings and limits: Of the naive CD4 clonotypes, about 5% were shared across a handful of donors. Larger estimated richness was generally recorded for naive subsets relative to memory subsets.

The chain is built from TRBV27 and TRBJ2-5, with D unclear. The receptor was derived from a man younger than 40 in good health. Source material: memory CD8+ T cells sorted from blood. Subset defined: CD45RO+ cells pooled with CCR7-negative TemRA cells. CDR3 nucleotide sequence: TGTGCCAGCAGCCTCGAAGGAAATCGGGCCCAGTACTTC. Translating gives CASSLEGNRAQYF.